Detailed here is one T cell receptor beta chain. The CDR3 sequence is 15 residues long. The germline CDR1 and CDR2 sequences are SGHVS and FNYEAQ. V lost 5 bases and J 3 bases, leaving 16 bases between the germline ends. This entry is derived from a study of blood T cell repertoires in COVID-19. Study summary: Acute and convalescent COVID-19 specimens originated in the United States, Italy and Spain. T cells, B-cell-depleted T cells, or PBMCs supplied cDNA or gDNA.

Per the authors' pipeline: Amplification of reference gene primers provided the estimated nucleated cell counts. Sequencing used immunoSEQ multiplex PCR; TCRdb keeps in-frame clones, though not all of them. That table is the source of V, J and clone size, and D and trimming were worked out from the DNA. The sample contains 100,000 to 140,000 clones, 89% of which appear only once. The TCR was taken from a man aged 40-49 years with active or convalescent COVID-19. Sequenced material: peripheral blood. The chain is built from TRBV7-6 and TRBJ2-5; D unclear. The CDR3 loop reads CASSLPRASEETQYF. CDR3 bases: TGTGCCAGCAGCCTCCCGCGAGCGTCGGAAGAGACCCAGTACTTC.